Shown below are 23 T cell receptor beta chains from a single sample sequenced in a study of T cells in Graves' hyperthyroidism and ophthalmopathy. Amplification targeted TCR beta CDR3 regions from RNA transcripts. First-round RT-PCR of the TCR CDR3 relied on the HTBI primer set. Via MiXCR, TCRdb re-called the multiplex PCR reads, giving one row per CDR3 protein. The sample lists around 520,000 distinct CDR3 sequences, roughly a quarter occurring once. Sequenced sample: blood. These receptors were obtained from a woman aged 30 to 39 with Graves' ophthalmopathy.

This clonotype was detected ten times or more. The rearrangement links TRBV11-2 to TRBJ2-6, with D possibly matching TRBD1 (5 bases). This CDR3 has 12 amino acids. Trimming removed 1 base at V and 12 bases at J, with 7 bases between. Germline V gene sequence: CDR1 SGHAT, CDR2 FQNNGV. As DNA, the CDR3 is TGTGCCAGCAGCTTAGGGGGCCCCGTCCTGACTTTC. Its protein product is CASSLGGPVLTF.

This clonotype was counted at least ten times. The chain has TRBV29-1 and TRBJ2-7, with D perhaps TRBD2 (5 bases). The length of the CDR3 is 13 residues. Germline CDR1 and CDR2: SQVTM and ANQGSEA. V was trimmed by 4 bases and J by 3 bases, leaving 13 bases between them. In DNA form, the CDR3 reads TGCAGCGTTGCCGTCGGGGATCACTACGAGCAGTACTTC. This gives the protein CSVAVGDHYEQYF.

This clonotype showed up just a few times. The chain employs TRBV20-1 and TRBJ1-2, with D possibly matching TRBD1 (5 bases). V dropped 6 bases and J dropped 4 bases, with 21 bases sitting between them. The CDR3 is 15 residues long. Germline CDR1 and CDR2: DFQATT and SNEGSKA (reference sequence). DNA for the CDR3: TGCAGTGCCCGGAAGGACACCGATCTGTCCTATGGCTACACCTTC. It specifies CSARKDTDLSYGYTF.

This clonotype was seen a few times. This sequence joins TRBV6-1 and TRBJ1-1, with a weak D call TRBD1 (5 bases). Trimming took off 8 bases at V and 1 base at J, with 17 bases between the two ends. The CDR3 consists of 15 residues. The germline gives CDR1 MNHNS, CDR2 SASEGT. CDR3 bases: TGTGCCAGCCTGGCGACAGTCTTTCAGAACACTGAAGCTTTCTTT. Residues: CASLATVFQNTEAFF.

The genes are TRBV24-1 and TRBJ2-7; D perhaps matches TRBD1 (5 bases). Germline V gives CDR1 KGHDR, CDR2 SFDVKD. V was trimmed by 7 bases and J by 4 bases, leaving 25 bases between them. The CDR3 covers 17 residues. The CDR3, as DNA: TGTGCCACCAGCAGGGTTTCCCTCAGTCCCCTTACTTACGAGCAGTACTTC. Its protein product is CATSRVSLSPLTYEQYF.

This clonotype was seen ten or more times. The rearrangement joins TRBV6-2 or TRBV6-3 to TRBJ1-5; unclear D gene. The germline V and J ends were trimmed by 7 bases and 0 bases, with 10 bases remaining between them. The CDR3 sequence is 14 residues long. CDR1 is MNHEY, CDR2 SVGEGT, per germline. The CDR3 coding sequence is TGTGCCAGCAATGACCGGGGTAGCAATCAGCCCCAGCATTTT. As protein: CASNDRGSNQPQHF.

The CDR3 loop is CAAQMNTEAFF. DNA for the CDR3: TGTGCCGCCCAGATGAACACTGAAGCTTTCTTT. J is TRBJ1-1 and V is TRBV10-3; unclear D gene. Trimming shortened V by 11 bases and J by 0 bases, and 7 bases separated the two germline ends. Germline-derived CDR1 and CDR2 are ENHRY and SYGVKD. The CDR3 spans 11 residues.

This clonotype was seen a handful of times. The genes are TRBV3-1 and TRBJ2-2, with TRBD2 matching 7 bases. The CDR3 covers 12 residues. Germline CDR1 is LGHDT and CDR2 is YNNKEL (reference sequence). J lost 7 bases, V lost 7 bases, and 3 bases had no gene match. The CDR3 protein is CASMRGSGELFF. The CDR3 nucleotides are TGTGCCAGCATGCGGGGGAGCGGGGAGCTGTTTTTT.

The table lists this clonotype with a few counts. The J gene is TRBJ1-5, the V gene TRBV15; 7 bases fit TRBD1. In germline, CDR1 is LNHNV, CDR2 YYDKDF (reference sequence). With V trimmed by 5 bases and J by 6 bases, 7 bases remained unmatched. CDR3 length equals 14 residues. The CDR3 reads CATSAQGVSQPQHF. CDR3 DNA sequence: TGTGCCACCAGCGCTCAGGGGGTTAGTCAGCCCCAGCATTTT.

The rearrangement joins TRBV27 to TRBJ1-5, with unresolved D. Germline V CDR1 and CDR2: MNHEY, SMNVEV (reference sequence). The CDR3 sequence is 13 residues long. Trimming cost V 6 bases and J 6 bases, with 12 bases left between them. CDR3 nucleotide sequence: TGTGCCAGCAGCCCCTTAGGAGTTCAGCCCCAGCATTTT. This encodes CASSPLGVQPQHF.

This clonotype was seen repeatedly, ten times or more. The V call is TRBV29-1, the J call TRBJ2-2, with 7 bases lining up with TRBD1. The V gene's germline CDR1 is SQVTM and CDR2 ANQGSEA. This CDR3 has 11 residues. V was pared by 7 bases and J by 7 bases, with 3 bases of the junction left unmatched. Written as DNA, the CDR3 is TGCAGCGGACAGGGCGACGGGGAGCTGTTTTTT. It is translated as CSGQGDGELFF.

This clonotype was detected a few times. This CDR3 is CASSPWAEVLLWGYTF. The CDR3 DNA sequence: TGTGCCAGCAGCCCCTGGGCAGAAGTCTTACTCTGGGGCTACACCTTC. The chain links TRBV11-2 to TRBJ1-2; D gene uncertain. Trimming removed 5 bases at V and 8 bases at J, with 24 bases between. The CDR3 totals 16 residues. Germline lookup yields CDR1 SGHAT and CDR2 FQNNGV.

The rearrangement uses TRBV28 and TRBJ1-3; D unclear. Germline V gene lookup returns CDR1 MDHEN and CDR2 SYDVKM. V lost 1 base and J lost 0, with 13 bases in between. The CDR3 is 17 amino acids. The CDR3 bases are TGTGCCAGCAGTTTATCCCTAAGTGCTAGCTCTGGAAACACCATATATTTT. This sequence encodes CASSLSLSASSGNTIYF.

The sample holds a few counts of this clonotype. The chain combines TRBV6-1 with TRBJ2-2, with TRBD1 identical over 10 bases. V was clipped by 6 bases and J by 0 bases; unmatched bases: 4. CDR3 size: 16 residues. The germline gives CDR1 MNHNS, CDR2 SASEGT. CDR3 sequence reads: CASRGTGDANTGELFF. CDR3 sequence (DNA): TGTGCCAGCAGGGGGACAGGGGACGCGAACACCGGGGAGCTGTTTTTT.

This clonotype was seen many times. The chain combines TRBV6-1 with TRBJ2-2; 7 bases are shared with TRBD1. With V trimmed by 8 bases and J by 0 bases, 3 bases remained unmatched. This CDR3 has 14 residues. Germline CDR1 and CDR2: MNHNS and SASEGT. The CDR3 DNA follows: TGTGCCAGCGAGGGACAGACGAACACCGGGGAGCTGTTTTTT. This gives the protein CASEGQTNTGELFF.

The CDR3 nucleotides read TGTGCCAGCAGTGATCAGAAACCAGGAAACACCATATATTTT. This codes for CASSDQKPGNTIYF. The rearrangement joins TRBV25-1 to TRBJ1-3, with D unresolved. The CDR3 is made up of 14 amino acids. Trimming took off 3 bases at V and 4 bases at J, with 10 bases between the two ends. Germline values: CDR1 MGHDK, CDR2 SYGVNS. Combining the CDR3 with reference TRBV25-1 and TRBJ1-3 gives the whole variable domain EADIYQTPRYLVIGTGKKITLECSQTMGHDKMYWYQQDPGMELHLIHYSYGVNSTEKGDLSSESTVSRIRTEHFPLTLESARPSHTSQYLCASSDQKPGNTIYFGEGSWLTVV.

This clonotype has just a few counts. The chain employs TRBV20-1 and TRBJ2-2, with D maybe TRBD2 (5 bases). The CDR3 sequence is 13 residues long. The ends were cut back, 4 bases at V and 1 base at J, with 7 bases in the middle. Germline CDR1 reads DFQATT; CDR2 reads SNEGSKA (reference sequence). The CDR3 is CSAMAGNTGELFF. In DNA form, the CDR3 reads TGCAGTGCTATGGCGGGGAACACCGGGGAGCTGTTTTTT.

This clonotype was recorded at least ten times. This chain uses TRBV15 with TRBJ2-6; TRBD1 aligns across 8 bases. The V and J ends lost 5 bases and 0 bases, in that order; junction bases with no gene match: 6. This CDR3 is built from 17 residues. Germline CDR1 reads LNHNV; CDR2 reads YYDKDF (reference sequence). CDR3 residues: CATSFDRGSSGANVLTF. In nucleotides, the CDR3 is TGTGCCACCAGCTTCGACAGGGGCTCCTCTGGGGCCAACGTCCTGACTTTC.

This clonotype was detected ten times or more. The chain uses TRBV27 and TRBJ2-5; D is possibly TRBD2 (5 bases). The CDR3 is 12 amino acids. Germline CDR1 and CDR2: MNHEY and SMNVEV (reference sequence). V was clipped by 7 bases and J by 0 bases, with 6 bases between them. The CDR3 DNA reads TGTGCCAGCAAGGACTACCAAGAGACCCAGTACTTC. Translated: CASKDYQETQYF.

The chain is built from TRBV28 and TRBJ1-5; the match to TRBD1 covers 8 bases. The CDR3 is 16 amino acids. Germline CDR1 is MDHEN and CDR2 is SYDVKM. Losses at the gene ends were 5 bases for V and 3 bases for J; bases not matched to a gene: 9. CDR3 sequence reads: CASSGLGQGANQPQHF. The CDR3 nucleotides are TGTGCCAGCAGTGGGCTTGGACAGGGTGCCAATCAGCCCCAGCATTTT. The full variable domain, in which reference TRBV28 and TRBJ1-5 provide the parts outside the CDR3, is DVKVTQSSRYLVKRTGEKVFLECVQDMDHENMFWYRQDPGLGLRLIYFSYDVKMKEKGDIPEGYSVSREKKERFSLILESASTNQTSMYLCASSGLGQGANQPQHFGDGTRLSIL.

Remarks on this clonotype: A much larger clone is a single base away; this may be a read error. The chain employs TRBV20-1 and TRBJ2-5; 7 bases line up with TRBD1. Per germline, CDR1 DFQATT and CDR2 SNEGSKA (reference sequence). The CDR3 has 13 residues. The junction had 0 bases not matched to a gene; V was cut back by 0 bases and J by 2 bases. This CDR3 reads CSARDRGQETQYF. The DNA for the CDR3 is TGCAGTGCTAGAGACAGGGGGCAAGAGACCCAGTACTTC.

This clonotype was recorded many times. This chain joins TRBV6-1 and TRBJ2-7, with D possibly called TRBD1 or TRBD2 (5 bases each). Germline V CDR1 and CDR2: MNHNS, SASEGT. The CDR3 contains 16 residues. V was pared by 2 bases and J by 5 bases, with 19 bases between. The CDR3 nucleotides are TGTGCCAGCAGTGAACGGATGGGGGATATGAGCGACGAGCAGTACTTC. Amino acid sequence: CASSERMGDMSDEQYF.

This clonotype showed up just a few times. The chain has TRBV15 and TRBJ1-1; 10 positions match TRBD1. This CDR3 is 14 amino acids long. V shed 3 bases, J shed 5 bases, and the junction held 3 bases outside the gene matches. Germline V CDR1 and CDR2: LNHNV, YYDKDF (reference sequence). CDR3 protein: CATSRRTGGTEAFF. In DNA form, the CDR3 reads TGTGCCACCAGCAGGAGGACAGGGGGAACTGAAGCTTTCTTT.